Shown below are 13 T cell receptor beta chains from a single sample sequenced in a study of CD8 T cells in Susac syndrome (dated by TCRdb to about 2019). Libraries were built with the immunoSEQ multiplex PCR assay. RNA was extracted with the RNeasy kit and about 0.45 to 1 ug was reverse transcribed using random hexamers. TCRdb handled the public reads itself, with Q25 trimming in fastp and clone calling in MiXCR, and kept productive beta chains. All rows with the same CDR3 protein become a single entry with the most common DNA and genes. Recorded for this sample are more than 110,000 distinct CDR3 sequences; 94% of them occurred a single time. The ten largest clones represent 0.27% of the sample. Material for sequencing was CD8+ T cells from PBMCs. The receptors stem from a human donor in good health.

This clonotype was found a few times. The chain joins TRBV11-2 to TRBJ2-1; perhaps TRBD2 as D (5 bases). V shed 5 bases and J shed 3 bases, with 5 bases lying between them. This CDR3 is built from 12 residues. The germline V gene encodes CDR1 SGHAT and CDR2 FQNNGV. The CDR3 coding sequence is TGTGCCAGCAGCCGGGACTACAATGAGCAGTTCTTC. It codes for CASSRDYNEQFF. Full variable domain (remainder filled in from reference TRBV11-2 and TRBJ2-1): EAGVAQSPRYKIIEKRQSVAFWCNPISGHATLYWYQQILGQGPKLLIQFQNNGVVDDSQLPKDRFSAERLKGVDSTLKIQPAKLEDSAVYLCASSRDYNEQFFGPGTRLTVL.

The V call is TRBV7-8, the J call TRBJ2-1; 7 nucleotides line up with TRBD1. This CDR3 is built from 15 residues. Germline loops: CDR1 SGHVS, CDR2 FQNEAQ. After removal of 5 bases from V and 6 bases from J, the junction contained 10 bases not matched to a gene. The DNA for the CDR3 is TGTGCCAGCAGCACAGACAGGGCGTCTATCAATGAGCAGTTCTTC. Residues: CASSTDRASINEQFF.

The chain links TRBV15 to TRBJ1-2; 9 bases align to TRBD1. The CDR3 has 13 residues. Germline loops: CDR1 LNHNV, CDR2 YYDKDF (reference sequence). The CDR3 region has the DNA TGTGCTGCGACAGGGGGTTTAGTAAGTGGCTACACCTTC. As protein: CAATGGLVSGYTF.

The rearrangement uses TRBV3-1 and TRBJ2-7; D gene unclear. CDR3 length: 11 amino acids. V dropped 0 bases and J dropped 12 bases, with 9 bases sitting between them. Germline V gene lookup returns CDR1 LGHDT and CDR2 YNNKEL (reference sequence). The CDR3 sequence is CASSQETPPYF. CDR3 nucleotides: TGTGCCAGCAGCCAAGAAACCCCGCCGTACTTC.

The sample holds a few counts of this clonotype. The chain has TRBV28 and TRBJ2-3; unclear D gene. There are 12 residues in the CDR3. The germline CDR1 and CDR2 sequences are MDHEN and SYDVKM. V lost 3 bases, J lost 4 bases, and 5 bases lay in between. The CDR3 sequence is CASSLAADTQYF. The CDR3 coding sequence is TGTGCCAGCAGTTTGGCCGCAGATACGCAGTATTTT.

The chain couples TRBV20-1 to TRBJ1-1, with D perhaps matching TRBD1 (5 bases). Per the germline V gene, CDR1 is DFQATT and CDR2 is SNEGSKA (reference sequence). V was pared by 6 bases and J by 1 base, with 9 bases between. The CDR3 runs to 12 residues. This CDR3 reads CSARQTNTEAFF. The CDR3 DNA follows: TGCAGTGCAAGACAGACGAACACTGAAGCTTTCTTT.

V gene TRBV29-1 combines with J gene TRBJ2-7; possible D gene TRBD2, 6 bases. Looked up from germline, CDR1 is SQVTM and CDR2 is ANQGSEA. V was pared by 6 bases and J by 3 bases, with 12 bases between. This CDR3 has 12 amino acids. CDR3 sequence reads: CSVGMGGYEQYF. The CDR3 DNA is TGCAGCGTCGGGATGGGGGGCTACGAGCAGTACTTC.

This chain links TRBV27 with TRBJ2-5; D not resolved. Germline loops: CDR1 MNHEY, CDR2 SMNVEV (reference sequence). The CDR3 sequence is 13 residues long. Between the trimmed V and J ends, which lost 6 bases and 5 bases, there was a span of 13 bases. This CDR3 is CASSPLLRETQYF. CDR3 bases: TGTGCCAGCAGCCCCCTCCTTAGGGAGACCCAGTACTTC.

The chain links TRBV29-1 to TRBJ2-1, with a tentative D call TRBD1 (6 bases). This CDR3 region has 11 residues. Germline CDR1 and CDR2: SQVTM and ANQGSEA. V lost 7 bases and J lost 8, with 12 bases in between. The CDR3, as DNA: TGCAGCGCCACAGGGAATGATGAGCAGTTCTTC. Translating gives CSATGNDEQFF.

The gene calls are TRBV9 and TRBJ2-5; D is undetermined. The germline V and J ends were trimmed by 3 bases and 5 bases, with 17 bases remaining between them. In germline, CDR1 is SGDLS, CDR2 YYNGEE. The CDR3 extends over 15 amino acids. In nucleotides, the CDR3 is TGTGCCAGCAGCGAGACCCTCTGGCCTCTGGAGACCCAGTACTTC. It yields the protein CASSETLWPLETQYF.

The chain couples TRBV7-9 to TRBJ2-1; 10 bases are shared with TRBD1. The CDR3 contains 15 residues. The germline V gene has CDR1 SEHNR and CDR2 FQNEAQ (reference sequence). With 5 bases clipped from V and 2 bases from J, the junction kept 3 bases outside the gene matches. CDR3 nucleotide sequence: TGTGCCAGCAGCCAGGGACAGGGGCCCTACAATGAGCAGTTCTTC. Its protein is CASSQGQGPYNEQFF.

This chain joins TRBV20-1 and TRBJ2-1; a possible D gene is TRBD1 (6 bases). The CDR3 loop spans 14 amino acids. The germline V gene has CDR1 DFQATT and CDR2 SNEGSKA (reference sequence). Trimming cost V 4 bases and J 0 bases, with 10 bases left between them. The CDR3 protein is CSAKGVDSYNEQFF. DNA of the CDR3: TGCAGTGCTAAGGGGGTCGACTCCTACAATGAGCAGTTCTTC.

This clonotype was seen just once. The chain recombines TRBV24-1 with TRBJ2-2, with a possible D match to TRBD2 (5 bases). The CDR3 has 13 residues. V dropped 8 bases and J dropped 1 base, with 7 bases sitting between them. The germline V gene has CDR1 KGHDR and CDR2 SFDVKD. CDR3: CATISENTGELFF. The CDR3 coding sequence is TGTGCCACCATTAGCGAGAACACCGGGGAGCTGTTTTTT.